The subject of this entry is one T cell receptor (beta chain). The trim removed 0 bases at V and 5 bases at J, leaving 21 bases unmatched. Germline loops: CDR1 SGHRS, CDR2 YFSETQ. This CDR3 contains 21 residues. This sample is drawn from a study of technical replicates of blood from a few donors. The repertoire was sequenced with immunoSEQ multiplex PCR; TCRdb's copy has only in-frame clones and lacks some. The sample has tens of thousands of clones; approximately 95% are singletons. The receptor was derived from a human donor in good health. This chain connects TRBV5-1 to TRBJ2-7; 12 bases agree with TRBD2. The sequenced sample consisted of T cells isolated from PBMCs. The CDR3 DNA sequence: TGCGCCAGCAGCTTGGAAAATTTGGTTAGGACTAGCGGGGAGGTGAGGAACGAGCAGTACTTC. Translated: CASSLENLVRTSGEVRNEQYF.